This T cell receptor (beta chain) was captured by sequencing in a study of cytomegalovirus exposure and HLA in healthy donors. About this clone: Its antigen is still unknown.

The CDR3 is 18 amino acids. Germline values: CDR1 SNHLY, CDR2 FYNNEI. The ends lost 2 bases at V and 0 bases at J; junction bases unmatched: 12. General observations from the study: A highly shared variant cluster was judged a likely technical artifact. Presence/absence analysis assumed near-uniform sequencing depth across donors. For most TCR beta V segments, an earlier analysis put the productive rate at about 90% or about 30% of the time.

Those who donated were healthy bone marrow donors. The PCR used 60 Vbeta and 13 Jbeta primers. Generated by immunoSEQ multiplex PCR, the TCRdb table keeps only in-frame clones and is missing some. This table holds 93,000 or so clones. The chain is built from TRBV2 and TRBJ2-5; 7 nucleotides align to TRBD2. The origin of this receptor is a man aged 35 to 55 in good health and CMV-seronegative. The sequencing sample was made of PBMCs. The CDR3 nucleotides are TGTGCCAGCAGTGAATTCCTAGCGGAGATTGGGTACCAAGAGACCCAGTACTTC. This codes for CASSEFLAEIGYQETQYF.